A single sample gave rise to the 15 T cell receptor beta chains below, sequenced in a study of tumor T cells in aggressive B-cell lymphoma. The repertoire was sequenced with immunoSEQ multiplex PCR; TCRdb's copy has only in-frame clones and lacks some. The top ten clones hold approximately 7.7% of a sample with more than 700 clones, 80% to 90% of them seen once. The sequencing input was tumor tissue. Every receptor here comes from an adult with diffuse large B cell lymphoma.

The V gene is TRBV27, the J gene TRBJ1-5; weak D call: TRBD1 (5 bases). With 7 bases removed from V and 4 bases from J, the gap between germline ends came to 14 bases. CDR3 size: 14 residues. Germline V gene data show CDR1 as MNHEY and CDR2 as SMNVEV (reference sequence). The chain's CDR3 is CASNFQGLNQPQHF. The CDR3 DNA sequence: TGTGCCAGCAATTTTCAGGGCCTAAATCAGCCCCAGCATTTT.

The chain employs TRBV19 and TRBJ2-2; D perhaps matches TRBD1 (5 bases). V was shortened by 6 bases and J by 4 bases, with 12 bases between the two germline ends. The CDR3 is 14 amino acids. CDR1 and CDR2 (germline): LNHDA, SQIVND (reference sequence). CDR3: CASSQRTTTGELFF. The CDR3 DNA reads TGTGCCAGTAGCCAAAGGACAACCACCGGGGAGCTGTTTTTT.

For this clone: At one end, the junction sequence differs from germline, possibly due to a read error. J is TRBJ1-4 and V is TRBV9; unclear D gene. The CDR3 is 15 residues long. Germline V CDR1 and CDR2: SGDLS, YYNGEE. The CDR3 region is CGSSVFVGPNEKLFF. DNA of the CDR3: TGTGGCAGCAGCGTATTCGTTGGGCCTAATGAAAAACTGTTTTTT. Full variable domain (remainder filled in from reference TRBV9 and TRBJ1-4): DSGVTQTPKHLITATGQRVTLRCSPRSGDLSVYWYQQSLDQGLQFLIQYYNGEERAKGNILERFSAQQFPDLHSELNLSSLELGDSALYFCGSSVFVGPNEKLFFGSGTQLSVL.

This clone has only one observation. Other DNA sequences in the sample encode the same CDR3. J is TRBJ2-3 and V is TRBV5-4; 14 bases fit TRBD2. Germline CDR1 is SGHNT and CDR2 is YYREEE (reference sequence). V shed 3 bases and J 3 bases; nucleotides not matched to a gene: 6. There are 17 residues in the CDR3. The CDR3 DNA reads TGTGCCAGCAGCTCGCGACTAGCGGGGGGGCCTACAGATACGCAGTATTTT. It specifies CASSSRLAGGPTDTQYF.

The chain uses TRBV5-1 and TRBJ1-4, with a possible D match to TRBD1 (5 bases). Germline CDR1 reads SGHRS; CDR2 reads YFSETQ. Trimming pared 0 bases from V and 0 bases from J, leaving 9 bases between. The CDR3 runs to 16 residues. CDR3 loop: CASSLGGRTTNEKLFF. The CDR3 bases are TGCGCCAGCAGCTTGGGGGGCAGGACAACTAATGAAAAACTGTTTTTT.

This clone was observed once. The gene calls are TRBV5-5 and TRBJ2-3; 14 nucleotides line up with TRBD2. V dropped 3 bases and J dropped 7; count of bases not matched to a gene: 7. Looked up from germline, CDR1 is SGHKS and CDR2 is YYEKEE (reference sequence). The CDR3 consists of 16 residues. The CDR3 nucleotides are TGTGCCAGCAGCTCATACGGGACTAGCGGGAGAAATACGCAGTATTTT. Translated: CASSSYGTSGRNTQYF.

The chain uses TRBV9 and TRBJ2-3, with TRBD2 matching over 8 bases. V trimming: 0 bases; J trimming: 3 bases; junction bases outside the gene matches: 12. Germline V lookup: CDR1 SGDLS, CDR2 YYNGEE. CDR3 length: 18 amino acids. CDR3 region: CASSVGVDSGNGTDTQYF. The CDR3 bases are TGTGCCAGCAGCGTAGGCGTCGATAGCGGGAATGGGACAGATACGCAGTATTTT.

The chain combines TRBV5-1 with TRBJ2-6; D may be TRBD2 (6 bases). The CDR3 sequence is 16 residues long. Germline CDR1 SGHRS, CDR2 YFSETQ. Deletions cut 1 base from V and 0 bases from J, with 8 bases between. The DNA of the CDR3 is TGCGCCAGCAGCTTGTGGGGGGACTCTGGGGCCAACGTCCTGACTTTC. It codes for CASSLWGDSGANVLTF. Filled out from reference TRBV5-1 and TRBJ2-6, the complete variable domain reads KAGVTQTPRYLIKTRGQQVTLSCSPISGHRSVSWYQQTPGQGLQFLFEYFSETQRNKGNFPGRFSGRQFSNSRSEMNVSTLELGDSALYLCASSLWGDSGANVLTFGAGSRLTVL.

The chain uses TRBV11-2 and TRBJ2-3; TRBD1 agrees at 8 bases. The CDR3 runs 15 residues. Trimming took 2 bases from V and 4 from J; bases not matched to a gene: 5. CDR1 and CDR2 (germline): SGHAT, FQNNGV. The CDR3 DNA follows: TGTGCCAGCAGCTTAACGGACAGGGTTGCAGATACGCAGTATTTT. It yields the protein CASSLTDRVADTQYF.

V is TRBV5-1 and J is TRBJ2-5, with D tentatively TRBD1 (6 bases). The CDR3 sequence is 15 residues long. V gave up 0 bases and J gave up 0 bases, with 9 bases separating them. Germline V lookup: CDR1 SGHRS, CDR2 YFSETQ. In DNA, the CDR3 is TGCGCCAGCAGCTTGGCCGGACAGAACCAAGAGACCCAGTACTTC. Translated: CASSLAGQNQETQYF.

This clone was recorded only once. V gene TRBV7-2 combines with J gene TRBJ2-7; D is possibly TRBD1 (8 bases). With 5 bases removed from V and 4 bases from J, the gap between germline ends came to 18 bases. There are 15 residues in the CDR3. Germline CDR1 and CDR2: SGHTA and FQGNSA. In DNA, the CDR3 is TGTGCCAGCAGCCCAGGGGGCGGGGGCGGGTACGAGCAGTACTTC. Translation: CASSPGGGGGYEQYF.

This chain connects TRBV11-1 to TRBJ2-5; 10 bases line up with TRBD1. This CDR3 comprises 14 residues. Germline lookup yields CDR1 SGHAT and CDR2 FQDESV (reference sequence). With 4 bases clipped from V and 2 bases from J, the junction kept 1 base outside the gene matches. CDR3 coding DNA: TGTGCCAGCAGCTGGGGACAGGGGCAAGAGACCCAGTACTTC. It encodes CASSWGQGQETQYF.

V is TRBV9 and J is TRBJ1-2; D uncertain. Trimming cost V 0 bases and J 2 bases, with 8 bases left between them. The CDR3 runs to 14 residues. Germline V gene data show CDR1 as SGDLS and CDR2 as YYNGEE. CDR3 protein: CASSVDLLNYGYTF. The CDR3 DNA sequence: TGTGCCAGCAGCGTAGACCTATTGAACTATGGCTACACCTTC.

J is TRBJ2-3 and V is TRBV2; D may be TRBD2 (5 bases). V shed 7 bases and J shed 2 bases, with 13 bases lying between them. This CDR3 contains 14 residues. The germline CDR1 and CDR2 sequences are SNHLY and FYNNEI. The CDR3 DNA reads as TGTGCCAGCACTAAGCGGTTACTCACAGATACGCAGTATTTT. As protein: CASTKRLLTDTQYF.

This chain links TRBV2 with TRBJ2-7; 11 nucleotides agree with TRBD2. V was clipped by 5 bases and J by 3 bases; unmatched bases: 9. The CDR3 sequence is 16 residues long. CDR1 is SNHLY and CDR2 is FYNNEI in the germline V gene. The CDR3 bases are TGTGCCAGCAGTCCCAGACTAGCGGGACTCCTCTACGAGCAGTACTTC. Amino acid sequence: CASSPRLAGLLYEQYF. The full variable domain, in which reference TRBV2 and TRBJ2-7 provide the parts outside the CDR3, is EPEVTQTPSHQVTQMGQEVILRCVPISNHLYFYWYRQILGQKVEFLVSFYNNEISEKSEIFDDQFSVERPDGSNFTLKIRSTKLEDSAMYFCASSPRLAGLLYEQYFGPGTRLTVT.